The entry below gives a single T cell receptor beta chain sequence along with its context. Its antigen remains unidentified. The CDR3 loop spans 14 amino acids. Between the trimmed V and J ends, which lost 1 base and 3 bases, there was a span of 10 bases. Germline lookup yields CDR1 SGHRS and CDR2 YFSETQ. The source of the sample is a study of blood T cells in healthy people across ages. Study findings and constraints: Naive CD4+ cells and diversity were both higher in long-lived donors than in aged donors. Diversity estimates from one million T cells were considered underestimates. Per million T cells, TCR beta diversity dropped about linearly as age rose. With unsorted PBMCs, a conclusive comparison of naive versus antigen-experienced cells was not possible.

A second about 7 to 11 cycle PCR used barcoded and J-beta primers. TCRdb fed the 5' RACE reads into MiXCR, producing one record per CDR3 protein. Here the sample spans about 1,500,000 distinct CDR3 sequences, 42% being singletons. The rearrangement uses TRBV5-1 and TRBJ1-1; D is unresolved. The TCR was taken from a woman aged 18 to 35 in good health. The sequencing input was blood. In DNA form, the CDR3 reads TGCGCCAGCAGCTTGAGGAGTGACGACACTGAAGCTTTCTTT. Translating gives CASSLRSDDTEAFF. Complete variable domain (other parts from reference TRBV5-1 and TRBJ1-1): KAGVTQTPRYLIKTRGQQVTLSCSPISGHRSVSWYQQTPGQGLQFLFEYFSETQRNKGNFPGRFSGRQFSNSRSEMNVSTLELGDSALYLCASSLRSDDTEAFFGQGTRLTVV.